The rows below give T cell receptor beta chains drawn from one sample of a study of control samples from healthy donors and cancer patients. Only in-frame clones appear in the TCRdb table, and some are missing; sequencing was by immunoSEQ multiplex PCR. This table holds 170,000 or so clones, approximately 95% found once. The sample consisted of blood. These receptors were taken from a young man in good health. CDR3s include the opening cysteine and the closing phenylalanine or tryptophan. A D gene is named only where the DNA matches it firmly. Rows give clone size only sometimes, using once, few, many, or a class for an expanded clone.

TRBJ2-7,NA,TRBV5-4,NA,CASSFGGPLTYEQYF,TGTGCCAGCAGCTTCGGGGGGCCCCTTACGTACGAGCAGTACTTC
TRBJ2-5,TRBD1,TRBV5-6,NA,CASSLSRPTQGVAWETQYF,TGTGCCAGCAGCTTGAGTCGCCCCACACAGGGGGTGGCCTGGGAGACCCAGTACTTC
TRBJ2-5,NA,TRBV5-1,NA,CASSLTPAMGQETQYF,TGCGCCAGCAGCCTCACCCCCGCAATGGGCCAAGAGACCCAGTACTTC
TRBJ2-1,NA,TRBV24-1,NA,CATSGNLPTTSYNEQFF,TGTGCCACCAGTGGTAACTTACCCACCACGTCCTACAATGAGCAGTTCTTC
TRBJ2-3,NA,TRBV6-2/TRBV6-3,NA,CASSSRTTYTDTQYF,TGTGCCAGCAGTTCCCGGACTACCTACACAGATACGCAGTATTTT
TRBJ1-6,NA,TRBV2,NA,CASSGGLTYNSPLHF,TGTGCCAGCAGTGGCGGACTTACCTATAATTCACCCCTCCACTTT
TRBJ1-2,NA,TRBV28,NA,CASSNRQSLYGYTF,TGTGCCAGCTCTAACCGACAGAGTCTCTATGGCTACACCTTC
TRBJ2-1,NA,TRBV24-1,NA,CATGGGYEQFF,TGTGCCACCGGAGGGGGATATGAGCAGTTCTTC
TRBJ2-7,NA,TRBV6-5,NA,CASSRDGFYEQYF,TGTGCCAGCAGTAGGGACGGATTCTACGAGCAGTACTTC
TRBJ1-2,NA,TRBV9,NA,CASNSNYGYTF,TGTGCCAGCAATAGCAACTATGGCTACACCTTC
TRBJ2-3,NA,TRBV11-1,once,CASSLGLSTDTQYF,TGTGCCAGCAGCTTAGGGCTGAGCACAGATACGCAGTATTTT
TRBJ1-2,NA,TRBV6-5,NA,CASSTGGSSSGYTF,TGTGCCAGCAGCACCGGGGGCAGCTCGAGTGGCTACACCTTC
TRBJ1-1,NA,TRBV25-1,once,CASSEGFGRLNTEAFF,TGTGCCAGCAGTGAAGGCTTCGGACGGTTGAACACTGAAGCTTTCTTT
TRBJ1-1,NA,TRBV9,NA,CASPEEGPRTEAFF,TGTGCCAGCCCTGAGGAGGGTCCTAGGACTGAAGCTTTCTTT
TRBJ2-5,TRBD2,TRBV2,NA,CASTGLVEETQYF,TGTGCCAGCACGGGACTAGTGGAAGAGACCCAGTACTTC
TRBJ1-3,NA,TRBV15,NA,CATSRDRGNRVQGNTIYF,TGTGCCACCAGCAGAGATAGGGGCAACAGGGTGCAAGGAAACACCATATATTTT
TRBJ2-7,NA,TRBV2,NA,CASSVYGYHEQYF,TGTGCCAGCAGTGTATACGGTTACCACGAGCAGTACTTC
TRBJ2-7,NA,TRBV28,NA,CASSFGPLLIVRYEQYF,TGTGCCAGCAGTTTCGGACCTCTCCTCATCGTTCGCTACGAGCAGTACTTC
TRBJ1-5,TRBD1,TRBV18,NA,CASSDTGGNQPQHF,TGTGCCAGCTCAGACACAGGGGGCAATCAGCCCCAGCATTTT
TRBJ1-2,NA,TRBV14,few,CASSQEFNYGYTF,TGTGCCAGCAGCCAAGAATTTAACTATGGCTACACCTTC
TRBJ2-1,TRBD2,TRBV24-1,NA,CATSEASGGANEQFF,TGTGCCACCAGTGAGGCTAGCGGGGGGGCTAATGAGCAGTTCTTC
TRBJ2-6,TRBD1,TRBV19,NA,CASRWTGGSGANVLTF,TGTGCCAGTAGGTGGACAGGGGGCTCTGGGGCCAACGTCCTGACTTTC
TRBJ2-4,NA,TRBV30,once,CAWSVEGRDIQYF,TGTGCCTGGAGTGTAGAGGGGCGGGACATTCAGTACTTC
TRBJ1-2,NA,TRBV25-1,NA,CASSDPGIVGYTF,TGTGCCAGCAGTGACCCTGGGATAGTCGGCTACACCTTC
TRBJ2-3,NA,TRBV14,NA,CASSLRPSDTQYF,TGTGCCAGCAGCCTTCGGCCTTCAGATACGCAGTATTTT
TRBJ1-1,NA,TRBV5-1,NA,CASSLAQGSTEAFF,TGCGCCAGCAGCTTGGCACAGGGAAGCACTGAAGCTTTCTTT
TRBJ2-7,TRBD1,TRBV6-6,NA,CASSYSTGQGVSEQYF,TGTGCCAGCAGTTACTCGACGGGACAGGGTGTTTCCGAGCAGTACTTC
TRBJ2-7,NA,TRBV6-5,NA,CASSLQGPYEQYF,TGTGCCAGCAGTCTACAGGGACCCTACGAGCAGTACTTC
TRBJ1-1,TRBD1,TRBV5-6,NA,CASSVQGMNTEAFF,TGTGCCAGCAGCGTACAGGGGATGAACACTGAAGCTTTCTTT
TRBJ1-1,NA,TRBV21-1,NA,CASNAGYFHGNTEAFF,TGTGCCAGCAACGCGGGCTACTTTCATGGGAACACTGAAGCTTTCTTT
TRBJ1-5,NA,TRBV2,NA,CASSVSTRQPQHF,TGTGCCAGCAGTGTTTCCACTCGTCAGCCCCAGCATTTT
TRBJ1-6,NA,TRBV2,NA,CASSEQIYNSPLHF,TGTGCCAGCAGTGAGCAGATCTATAATTCACCCCTCCACTTT
TRBJ2-2,NA,TRBV4-1,NA,CASSHGTVNTGELFF,TGCGCCAGCAGCCATGGGACCGTGAACACCGGGGAGCTGTTTTTT
TRBJ1-5,TRBD1,TRBV30,NA,CAWSVGGRGSNQPQHF,TGTGCCTGGAGTGTCGGTGGCAGGGGGAGCAATCAGCCCCAGCATTTT
TRBJ2-1,TRBD2,TRBV19,NA,CASSIGWGLAGGSNEQFF,TGTGCCAGTAGTATAGGATGGGGACTAGCGGGGGGGTCCAATGAGCAGTTCTTC
TRBJ2-3,NA,TRBV24-1,NA,CATSDLNSLLTDTQYF,TGTGCCACCAGTGATTTGAACAGCCTTCTCACAGATACGCAGTATTTT
TRBJ2-3,NA,TRBV5-1,NA,CASKGRRTDTQYF,TGCGCCAGCAAGGGCAGGCGCACAGATACGCAGTATTTT
TRBJ2-3,NA,TRBV6-4,NA,CASRAGTQNSDTQYF,TGTGCCAGCAGAGCCGGGACACAGAACTCGGATACGCAGTATTTT
TRBJ1-2,NA,TRBV27,NA,CASGAVGGARDGYTF,TGTGCCAGCGGCGCTGTGGGGGGCGCCCGGGATGGCTACACCTTC